Listed below are T cell receptor beta chains from one sample, sequenced in a study of HIV-infected patients and healthy controls. TCRdb reprocessed the 5' RACE reads with MiXCR, giving one entry per CDR3 protein. The table shows about 19,000 distinct CDR3 sequences, with 7.5% to 9% occurring only once. The sequenced sample consisted of blood. Receptor source: an adult in good health. Each CDR3 is given with its conserved first and last residue. A D gene is named only where the DNA matches it firmly. Clone size is stated in some rows and not others, as once, few, many or a class when expanded.

j_call | v_call | d_call | clone_size | cdr3_nt | cdr3_aa
TRBJ2-7 | TRBV29-1 | NA | many | TGCAGCGTCACTGGACACTTATCCTACGAGCAGTACTTC | CSVTGHLSYEQYF
TRBJ2-5 | TRBV7-9 | NA | many | TGTGCCAGCGGCCCTGGGGCCCAAGAGACCCAGTACTTC | CASGPGAQETQYF
TRBJ2-1 | TRBV7-7 | TRBD2 | few | TGTGCCAGCAGCCTGGGACTAGCGGGACGCAATGAGCAGTTCTTC | CASSLGLAGRNEQFF
TRBJ1-6 | TRBV28 | NA | many | TGTGCCAGCAACGGGGGGAATTCACCCCTCCACTTT | CASNGGNSPLHF
TRBJ2-5 | TRBV28 | NA | medium-sized | TGTGCCAGCAGTTTAATGGGACCTGGAACAACCCAGTACTTC | CASSLMGPGTTQYF
TRBJ2-7 | TRBV7-9 | NA | few | TGTGCCAGCAGCAAGGACAGTTACTACGAGCAGTACTTC | CASSKDSYYEQYF
TRBJ2-4 | TRBV6-2/TRBV6-3 | NA | many | TGTGCCAGCAGCCTACCCGACGCGGACGGGATTCAGTACTTC | CASSLPDADGIQYF
TRBJ2-1 | TRBV12-3/TRBV12-4 | NA | NA | TGTGCCAGCAGTCCCTACGGGGGGCGCAATGAGCAGTTCTTC | CASSPYGGRNEQFF
TRBJ1-6 | TRBV12-3/TRBV12-4 | TRBD1 | medium-sized | TGTGCCAGCACAGAGGGACAGGGCTATAATTCACCCCTCCACTTT | CASTEGQGYNSPLHF
TRBJ2-3 | TRBV7-9 | NA | many | TGTGCCAGCAGCCCTTGGACGGGCGCAGATACGCAGTATTTT | CASSPWTGADTQYF
TRBJ1-2 | TRBV6-5 | TRBD1 | NA | TGTGCCAGCAGTTACTCCGGGACAGTCAACTATGGCTTCACCTTC | CASSYSGTVNYGFTF
TRBJ2-6 | TRBV28 | NA | many | TGTGCCAGCAGGGCACACTTCTCTGGGGCCAACGTCCTGACTTTC | CASRAHFSGANVLTF
TRBJ2-3 | TRBV15 | TRBD1 | NA | TGTGCCACGCGACAGGGAGGCACAGATACGCAGTATTTT | CATRQGGTDTQYF
TRBJ1-1 | TRBV28 | TRBD1 | many | TGTGCCAGCAGTCAACCCTACGGGACAGGGTCGGCTGAAGCTTTCTTT | CASSQPYGTGSAEAFF
TRBJ1-2 | TRBV20-1 | NA | many | TGCAGTGCAGGTGTTTATGGCTACACCTTC | CSAGVYGYTF
TRBJ2-5 | TRBV18 | TRBD1 | few | TGTGCCAGCTCAGGGGACAGACAAGAGACCCAGTACTTC | CASSGDRQETQYF
TRBJ1-1 | TRBV29-1 | NA | many | TGCAGCGTTGAAAACGTCCACCGGGGCACTGAAGCTTTCTTT | CSVENVHRGTEAFF
TRBJ2-7 | TRBV18 | NA | many | TGTGCCAGCTCACCGCACCGGGACAACGAGCAGTACTTC | CASSPHRDNEQYF
TRBJ1-1 | TRBV7-8 | NA | many | TGTGCCAGCAGCTCACGGCACAGGACGAACACTGAAGCTTTCTTT | CASSSRHRTNTEAFF
TRBJ1-2 | TRBV18 | TRBD1 | many | TGTGCCAGCTCACCATCAGGACAGGTGGTGACTACCGGCTACACCTTC | CASSPSGQVVTTGYTF
TRBJ1-1 | TRBV29-1 | NA | many | TGCAGCGTTGTTGCAGGTCCAAGAGGCACTGAAGCTTTCTTT | CSVVAGPRGTEAFF
TRBJ1-5 | TRBV12-3/TRBV12-4 | NA | many | TGTGCCAGCAGTTTCTCCGCGAATCAGCCCCAGCATTTT | CASSFSANQPQHF
TRBJ1-1 | TRBV2 | TRBD1 | many | TGTGCCAGCAGTGACAGGACAGGGCGGTCTGAAGCTTTCTTT | CASSDRTGRSEAFF
TRBJ2-7 | TRBV6-5 | NA | many | TGTGCCAGCAGTTACTCGGCCGGATACTACGAGCAGTACTTC | CASSYSAGYYEQYF
TRBJ2-7 | TRBV7-9 | TRBD2 | medium-sized | TGTGCCAGCAGCCGCGGGACTAGCGGGCTGAGCTCCTACGAGCAGTACTTC | CASSRGTSGLSSYEQYF
TRBJ2-1 | TRBV6-5 | TRBD1 | NA | TGTGCCAGCAGTCCGGGACAGATACGTGGTGAGCAGTTCTTC | CASSPGQIRGEQFF
TRBJ1-4 | TRBV5-1 | NA | few | TGCGCCAGCAGCTTAGAGAATGGCAGTTATGAAAAACTGTTTTTT | CASSLENGSYEKLFF
TRBJ2-1 | TRBV15 | TRBD2 | medium-sized | TGTGCCACCAGCAGCGGGACTAGCGGGAACAATGAGCAGTTCTTC | CATSSGTSGNNEQFF
TRBJ2-3 | TRBV7-2 | NA | NA | TGTGCCAGCAGCTATCTAGCGCACACAGATACGCAGTATTTT | CASSYLAHTDTQYF
TRBJ1-2 | TRBV7-2 | NA | many | TGTGCCAGCAGCGGGGACGGCGCTAACTATGGCTACACCTTC | CASSGDGANYGYTF
TRBJ2-5 | TRBV6-1 | NA | many | TGTGCCAGCAGTGAAACCCGAAACATCCAAGAGACCCAGTACTTC | CASSETRNIQETQYF
TRBJ1-1 | TRBV29-1 | NA | many | TGCAGCGTTGTTGGGGAAGGGACTGAAGCTTTCTTT | CSVVGEGTEAFF
TRBJ2-1 | TRBV24-1 | NA | medium-sized | TGTGCCACCAGTGATTTTCAAGTACCTGAGCAGTTCTTC | CATSDFQVPEQFF
TRBJ2-1 | TRBV2 | NA | many | TGTGCCAGCTCGGTCGGGTATGAGCAGTTCTTC | CASSVGYEQFF
TRBJ2-1 | TRBV28 | NA | many | TGTGCCAGCAGTGTGGACACATACAATGAGCAGTTCTTC | CASSVDTYNEQFF
TRBJ1-1 | TRBV12-3/TRBV12-4 | NA | medium-sized | TGTGCCAGCATCGCTAATATGAACACTGAAGCTTTCTTT | CASIANMNTEAFF
TRBJ2-7 | TRBV5-8 | NA | many | TGTGCCAGCAGCTTGGCCGCAGGGAAGCACGAGCAGTACTTC | CASSLAAGKHEQYF
TRBJ2-3 | TRBV7-2 | NA | few | TGTGCCAGCAGTTTGGCCCTTCAAACAGATACGCAGTATTTT | CASSLALQTDTQYF
TRBJ1-5 | TRBV4-1 | NA | NA | TGCGCCAGCAGCCAAGAACCCCGCGGTCAGCCCCAGCATTTT | CASSQEPRGQPQHF
TRBJ2-7 | TRBV6-6 | TRBD2 | NA | TGTGCCAGCAGTTACGGGGGGACTAGCGGGTCCTACGAGCAGTACTTC | CASSYGGTSGSYEQYF
TRBJ2-5 | TRBV7-3 | NA | many | TGTGCCAGCAGCTTATACGGGGAGACCCAGTACTTC | CASSLYGETQYF
TRBJ2-5 | TRBV12-3/TRBV12-4 | NA | NA | TGTGCCAGCAGGAGCTCGGGGGGCCTTGAGACCCAGTACTTC | CASRSSGGLETQYF
TRBJ2-7 | TRBV29-1 | NA | many | TGCAGCGTTGGTGCCCAACGTTACGAGCAGTACTTC | CSVGAQRYEQYF
TRBJ2-5 | TRBV20-1 | NA | NA | TGCAGTGACCCTCTGGGGATGGAGACCCAGTACTTC | CSDPLGMETQYF
TRBJ2-3 | TRBV29-1 | NA | many | TGCAGCGTTCTGCAGGGGATAGCAGATACGCAGTATTTT | CSVLQGIADTQYF
TRBJ2-2 | TRBV29-1 | NA | few | TGCAGCGTTGACGGGGACACCGGGGAGCTGTTTTTT | CSVDGDTGELFF
TRBJ1-4 | TRBV28 | TRBD1 | many | TGTGCCAGCAGAAGACAGGGGGGTAATGAAAAACTGTTTTTT | CASRRQGGNEKLFF
TRBJ2-3 | TRBV3-1 | NA | many | TGTGCCAGCAGCCATCGGCGCGGGGCGGGCACAGATACGCAGTATTTT | CASSHRRGAGTDTQYF
TRBJ1-2 | TRBV12-5 | NA | NA | TGTGCTAGTGGTTTCGGTTGGGGTAACTATGGCTACACCTTC | CASGFGWGNYGYTF
TRBJ2-5 | TRBV4-1 | NA | many | TGCGCCAGCAGCCAGACCGGAGCGGAAGAGACCCAGTACTTC | CASSQTGAEETQYF
TRBJ2-7 | TRBV3-1 | NA | medium-sized | TGTGCCAGCAGCCGTAGCTACGAGCAGTACTTC | CASSRSYEQYF
TRBJ1-2 | TRBV12-3/TRBV12-4 | NA | many | TGTGCCAGCAGTCCGCAGGGCAACTATGGCTACACCTTC | CASSPQGNYGYTF
TRBJ2-4 | TRBV6-6 | TRBD1 | NA | TGTGCCAGCAGTAAAGCAGGGGGCTCGATCGCCAAAAACATTCAGTACTTC | CASSKAGGSIAKNIQYF
TRBJ2-6 | TRBV14 | TRBD1 | medium-sized | TGTGCCAGCAGCCAAGATCTGGGACAGAGCTCTGGGGCCAACGTCCTGACTTTC | CASSQDLGQSSGANVLTF
TRBJ2-1 | TRBV12-3/TRBV12-4 | NA | many | TGTGCCAGCAGCCCCGCCCCTTCGCTACACAATGAGCAGTTCTTC | CASSPAPSLHNEQFF
TRBJ2-3 | TRBV5-1 | NA | NA | TGCGCCAGCAGCTTGATAGGGGATCGCACAGATACGCAGTATTTT | CASSLIGDRTDTQYF